This T cell receptor beta chain was identified during a study of T-cell reconstitution after alpha-beta-depleted transplantation in children. Whole-study findings and limits: T-cell counts and diversity were attributed mostly to newly produced T cells one year after transplant. In patients about two months after transplant, alpha-beta T cells reportedly arose from several hundred expanded graft clones.

This clonotype was picked up many times. Its antigen is unknown. The TCRbeta library was prepared with unique molecular identifiers. TCRdb used MiXCR to reprocess the PCR reads, holding one entry per CDR3 protein. The data show roughly 300,000 distinct CDR3 sequences, around a tenth seen once. The sample consisted of peripheral blood, taken 180 days after TCRalphabeta/CD19-depleted stem cell transplant. This receptor was taken from a male patient between 2 and 10 years old who had a stem cell transplant for chronic granulomatous disease, so the T cells may come from the graft donor.

This CDR3 reads CASSTGQFGAGELFF. CDR3 DNA sequence: TGCGCCAGCAGCACCGGGCAGTTTGGGGCCGGGGAGCTGTTTTTT. The chain employs TRBV5-1 and TRBJ2-2; D uncertain. The CDR3 is made up of 15 amino acids. V gave up 4 bases and J gave up 6 bases, with 16 bases separating them. CDR1 SGHRS and CDR2 YFSETQ come from the germline V gene.